There are a few counts of the clone carrying this TCR beta chain. The sample is drawn from a study of blood T cell repertoires in COVID-19. The wider study: Collection of acute and convalescent COVID-19 samples took place in the United States, Italy and Spain.

In germline, CDR1 is SGHRS, CDR2 YFSETQ. V lost 2 bases, J lost 2 bases, and 13 bases lay in between. This CDR3 comprises 15 residues. This table comes from immunoSEQ multiplex PCR, and its TCRdb copy is limited to in-frame clones, with some not included. The sample consists of roughly 120,000 clones, around 90% of them appearing once. The chain combines TRBV5-1 with TRBJ1-2; a weak D match, TRBD1 (6 bases). The source material was peripheral blood. The receptor was derived from a man over 45 with active COVID-19. Here the CDR3 reads CASSFTYDRNYGYTF. CDR3 nucleotides: TGCGCCAGCAGCTTCACCTACGACAGGAACTATGGCTACACCTTC.